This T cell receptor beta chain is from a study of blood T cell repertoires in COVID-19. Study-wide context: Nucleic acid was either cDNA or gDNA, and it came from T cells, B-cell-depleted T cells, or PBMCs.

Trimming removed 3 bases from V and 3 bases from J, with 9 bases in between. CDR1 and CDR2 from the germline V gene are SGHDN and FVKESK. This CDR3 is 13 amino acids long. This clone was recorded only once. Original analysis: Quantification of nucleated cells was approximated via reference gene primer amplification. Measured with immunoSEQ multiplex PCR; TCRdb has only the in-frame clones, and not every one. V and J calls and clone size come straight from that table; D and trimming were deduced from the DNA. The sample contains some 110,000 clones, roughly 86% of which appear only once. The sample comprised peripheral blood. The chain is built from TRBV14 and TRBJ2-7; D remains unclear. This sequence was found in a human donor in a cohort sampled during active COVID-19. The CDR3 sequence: CASSHKSLYEQYF. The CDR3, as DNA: TGTGCCAGCAGCCACAAAAGCCTCTACGAGCAGTACTTC.